A single sample gave rise to the 21 T cell receptor beta chains below, sequenced in a study of blood T cells in healthy people across ages. The use of a sample-barcoded 5' primer and a J-beta primer mix characterized a second PCR of 7 to 11 cycles. From the 5' RACE reads, TCRdb called clonotypes with MiXCR, one entry per CDR3 protein. Of approximately 700,000 distinct CDR3 sequences in the sample, 32% were seen once. Sequencing was done on a sample of blood. The source of these receptors is a woman older than 75 in good health.

The J gene is TRBJ1-2, the V gene TRBV10-3; D ambiguous. Germline CDR1 ENHRY, CDR2 SYGVKD. CDR3 length: 15 residues. V was pared by 6 bases and J by 5 bases, with 19 bases between. CDR3 amino acids: CAIRPEPPVLYGYTF. The CDR3 coding sequence is TGTGCCATCAGGCCGGAACCGCCTGTTCTATATGGCTACACCTTC.

About this clonotype itself: This clone may be a read error of a much larger clone one base away. The J gene is TRBJ2-5, the V gene TRBV20-1; D gene uncertain. Per the germline V gene, CDR1 is DFQATT and CDR2 is SNEGSKA (reference sequence). The length of the CDR3 is 15 residues. V was clipped by 0 bases and J by 11 bases, with 22 bases between them. The CDR3 reads CSARDVAPGGNEQYF. In DNA, the CDR3 is TGCAGTGCTAGAGATGTCGCCCCGGGCGGCAATGAGCAGTACTTC.

This clonotype occurred many times. The rearrangement links TRBV28 to TRBJ2-3; D gene unclear. The CDR3 runs 14 residues. CDR1 is MDHEN, CDR2 SYDVKM, per germline. V gave up 6 bases and J gave up 0 bases, with 10 bases separating them. The CDR3 region has the DNA TGTGCCAGCAGCATTCCTGACAGCACAGATACGCAGTATTTT. Protein: CASSIPDSTDTQYF.

With regard to this clonotype: A read error may produce the germline difference seen at one junction end. CDR3 bases: TGCAGCGTGAGCTCTCCGGGGGACAGAGGCGGGAAGCTGTTTTTT. Its protein is CSVSSPGDRGGKLFF. This chain uses TRBV29-1 with TRBJ2-2, with TRBD1 as a possible D gene (7 bases). This CDR3 contains 15 residues. The germline V gene has CDR1 SQVTM and CDR2 ANQGSEA.

Points on this clonotype: A much larger clone sits a single nucleotide away, making a read error possible. The chain carries TRBV7-2 and TRBJ1-1; D is uncertain. The V end was cut by 5 bases, the J end by 6 bases, with 16 bases between. CDR1 and CDR2 (germline): SGHTA, FQGNSA. The CDR3 covers 14 residues. CDR3 sequence: CASSQSSGGAEAFF. The CDR3, as DNA: TGTGCCAGCAGCCAAAGCAGTGGCGGCGCTGAAGCTTTCTTT.

This clonotype was observed a few times. A much larger clone differs from this one at a single base, so this may be a read error. This chain links TRBV4-3 with TRBJ2-5, with D tentatively TRBD2 (5 bases). Germline values: CDR1 LGHNA, CDR2 YSLEER. V lost 0 bases and J lost 11, with 16 bases in between. This CDR3 has 14 residues. CDR3: CASSQDSRAAEQYF. The DNA of the CDR3 is TGCGCCAGCAGCCAAGATTCGAGGGCGGCTGAGCAGTACTTC.

Details on this clonotype: A much larger clone lies a single base off, so this may be a read error. The chain couples TRBV9 to TRBJ2-7, with 9 bases aligning to TRBD1. This CDR3 comprises 15 residues. Per germline, CDR1 SGDLS and CDR2 YYNGEE. The CDR3 here is CASTMGQGPSCEQYF. In DNA, the CDR3 is TGTGCCAGCACCATGGGACAGGGACCTTCCTGCGAGCAGTACTTC.

The CDR3, as DNA: TGTGCCAGCAGTTTTGGACTATTCAGCTCCTACAATGAGCAGTTCTTC. The encoded protein is CASSFGLFSSYNEQFF. V and J are TRBV6-5 and TRBJ2-1; D possibly corresponds to TRBD2 (6 bases). Germline loops: CDR1 MNHEY, CDR2 SVGAGI. The CDR3 has 16 amino acids. V was shortened by 4 bases and J by 0 bases, with 13 bases between the two germline ends.

This clonotype was observed at least ten times. This chain links TRBV4-1 with TRBJ1-2; D remains unclear. Germline V gene sequence: CDR1 MGHRA, CDR2 YSYEKL. This CDR3 is built from 16 residues. Between the trimmed V and J ends, which lost 0 bases and 1 base, there was a span of 12 bases. The CDR3 is CASSQEYPGRNYGYTF. The CDR3 DNA reads TGCGCCAGCAGCCAAGAGTATCCAGGCCGTAACTATGGCTACACCTTC.

This clonotype was seen ten or more times. The chain uses TRBV30 and TRBJ1-2, with a tentative D call TRBD1 (5 bases). This CDR3 is built from 12 residues. Germline CDR1 and CDR2: GTSNPN and SVGIG (reference sequence). Trimming took 1 base from V and 6 from J, leaving 9 bases between them. The CDR3 DNA is TGTGCCTGGAGTGCCCCCAGGGATGGCTACACCTTC. Translating it yields CAWSAPRDGYTF.

This chain joins TRBV9 and TRBJ2-1, with D maybe TRBD2 (6 bases). Germline values: CDR1 SGDLS, CDR2 YYNGEE. The CDR3 spans 15 residues. The ends were cut back, 0 bases at V and 8 bases at J, with 15 bases in the middle. The CDR3, as DNA: TGTGCCAGCAGCGTAGGGGTGGGAGCGGGCGATGAGCAGTTCTTC. As protein: CASSVGVGAGDEQFF.

This clonotype was counted many times. The chain uses TRBV7-3 and TRBJ2-3, with 8 bases fitting TRBD1. The germline V gene has CDR1 SGHTA and CDR2 FQGTGA. V was clipped by 2 bases and J by 3 bases; unmatched bases: 4. The CDR3 contains 15 residues. In DNA, the CDR3 is TGTGCCAGCAGCTTACGGACAGGGAGGACAGATACGCAGTATTTT. As protein: CASSLRTGRTDTQYF.

In its sample, this clonotype was seen a few times. A much larger clone sits a single nucleotide away, making a read error possible. The J gene is TRBJ1-2, the V gene TRBV10-3, with D maybe TRBD1 (5 bases). Trimming shortened V by 5 bases and J by 7 bases, and 20 bases separated the two germline ends. This CDR3 is built from 15 residues. CDR1 and CDR2 from the germline V gene are ENHRY and SYGVKD. The CDR3 loop is CAISLRDGGSRGYTF. The CDR3 bases are TGTGCCATCAGTCTCCGGGACGGGGGAAGTCGTGGCTACACCTTC.

Comment on this clonotype: This may be a read error, as it is one base from a much larger clone. The rearrangement uses TRBV9 and TRBJ2-5; 9 bases are a match to TRBD1. The CDR3 is 14 residues long. Germline V CDR1 and CDR2: SGDLS, YYNGEE. CDR3 nucleotide sequence: TGTGCCCGCAGCGTTACAGGGGGCTATGAGACCCAGTACTTC. Amino acid sequence: CARSVTGGYETQYF.

As for this clonotype: Here the CDR3 omits its conserved ending phenylalanine or tryptophan, so a read error is the likely source. J is TRBJ2-5 and V is TRBV11-2; the D is unclear. Germline V gives CDR1 SGHAT, CDR2 FQNNGV. V was trimmed by 8 bases and J by 7 bases, leaving 14 bases between them. This CDR3 contains 12 residues. CDR3 region: CASGPNMRTQYC. The CDR3 DNA follows: TGTGCCAGCGGCCCCAATATGCGGACCCAGTACTGC.

Concerning this clonotype itself: Just one base apart from a much larger clone, this may be a read error. This sequence joins TRBV20-1 and TRBJ2-3; no reliable D call. The CDR3 spans 15 residues. Germline values: CDR1 DFQATT, CDR2 SNEGSKA (reference sequence). V was shortened by 0 bases and J by 7 bases, with 17 bases between the two germline ends. The CDR3 region has the DNA TGCAGTGCTAGAGATTCGGTGACGGAAACTTATACGCAGTATTTT. Its protein product is CSARDSVTETYTQYF.

This clonotype occurred many times. This chain links TRBV10-2 with TRBJ1-2; D gene uncertain. Germline V gives CDR1 WSHSY, CDR2 SAAADI. The CDR3 consists of 13 residues. Trimming stripped 4 bases from V and 8 bases from J, with 14 bases between. CDR3 protein: CASSVGTEGGYTF. For the CDR3, the DNA is TGCGCCAGCAGTGTGGGAACGGAAGGAGGCTACACCTTC.

Only one count was recorded for this clonotype. At one boundary the junction diverges from the germline segment, which might be a read error. The chain couples TRBV12-3 or TRBV12-4 to TRBJ2-3; 8 bases match TRBD2. The CDR3 is 17 amino acids. CDR3 protein: CVSSLLPTSGIADTQYF. The CDR3 nucleotides read TGTGTCAGCAGTTTGCTCCCCACTAGCGGAATAGCAGATACGCAGTATTTT.

This chain joins TRBV5-1 and TRBJ2-7, with 8 bases that match TRBD2. Trimming at V came to 0 bases and at J to 2 bases, leaving 13 bases not matched to a gene. This CDR3 is 18 amino acids long. Germline CDR1 reads SGHRS; CDR2 reads YFSETQ. The CDR3: CASSLVGSGGLSPYEQYF. CDR3 sequence (DNA): TGCGCCAGCAGCTTGGTTGGAAGCGGGGGCCTTTCCCCCTACGAGCAGTACTTC.

This chain connects TRBV13 to TRBJ2-7; 8 bases are shared with TRBD1. Per the germline V gene, CDR1 is PRHDT and CDR2 is FYEKMQ (reference sequence). CDR3 length: 14 residues. V shed 8 bases, J shed 2 bases, and the junction held 8 bases outside the gene matches. CDR3 nucleotides: TGTGCCAGCGCCCGGGACAGGACTACCTACGAGCAGTACTTC. Translating gives CASARDRTTYEQYF.

J is TRBJ2-1 and V is TRBV5-1; D may be TRBD1 (5 bases). V was clipped by 0 bases and J by 3 bases, with 16 bases between them. This CDR3 is built from 17 residues. In germline, CDR1 is SGHRS, CDR2 YFSETQ. The CDR3, as DNA: TGCGCCAGCAGCTTGGCTCCGGTCAGGGTCGGCTACAATGAGCAGTTCTTC. It yields the protein CASSLAPVRVGYNEQFF.